Listed below are T cell receptor beta chains from one sample, sequenced in a study of blood T cell repertoires in COVID-19. Profiled with immunoSEQ multiplex PCR; TCRdb holds only in-frame clones, not every one. The data show 23,000 or so clones, approximately 85% seen once. What was sequenced was peripheral blood. These receptors all stem from a human donor with active COVID-19. The donor label of this sample is uncertain. Each CDR3 is given without its conserved first and last residue. The D gene is left open where the match is weak. Rows may omit the clone size; those that give it use once, few, many or a size class.

V: TRBV6-6; size: few; D: TRBD1; J: TRBJ1-1; CDR3: ASTDGQGYTEAF
V: TRBV6-1; size: .; D: .; J: TRBJ2-5; CDR3: ASSEGEASEETQY
V: TRBV5-6; size: .; D: .; J: TRBJ2-6; CDR3: ASSPLGAELSSGANVLT
V: TRBV19; size: once; D: TRBD2; J: TRBJ2-1; CDR3: ASSQTLGLAGNEQF
V: TRBV20-1; size: .; D: .; J: TRBJ2-7; CDR3: SAEFKKQY
V: TRBV11-3; size: .; D: TRBD2; J: TRBJ2-1; CDR3: ASSLGGLDRLDEQF
V: TRBV28; size: .; D: .; J: TRBJ1-2; CDR3: ASSLLGTNYGYT
V: TRBV4-1; size: .; D: .; J: TRBJ2-1; CDR3: ASSRNTGFWEQF
V: TRBV29-1; size: .; D: .; J: TRBJ2-2; CDR3: SVEKGANSGELF
V: TRBV5-4; size: .; D: .; J: TRBJ2-2; CDR3: ASSAAFGPLPGELF
V: TRBV6-1; size: .; D: .; J: TRBJ1-2; CDR3: ASSERTGGGGT
V: TRBV27; size: .; D: .; J: TRBJ2-7; CDR3: ASRAREDEQY
V: TRBV19; size: .; D: .; J: TRBJ1-5; CDR3: ASSIANSEPQH
V: TRBV19; size: .; D: TRBD1; J: TRBJ2-3; CDR3: ASSIRGQHTDTQY
V: TRBV19; size: .; D: .; J: TRBJ1-5; CDR3: ATSSTGIGVGNQPQH
V: TRBV5-1; size: .; D: .; J: TRBJ2-3; CDR3: ASSPSPSSTDTQY
V: TRBV7-3; size: .; D: .; J: TRBJ1-1; CDR3: ASSLTANTEAF
V: TRBV5-1; size: once; D: TRBD2; J: TRBJ2-3; CDR3: ASSGGTTITDTQY
V: TRBV2; size: .; D: TRBD1; J: TRBJ1-6; CDR3: ASRLETGVSNSPLH
V: TRBV20-1; size: .; D: .; J: TRBJ1-5; CDR3: SARDTYSNQPQH
V: TRBV2; size: .; D: TRBD1; J: TRBJ1-1; CDR3: ASSKGQGGTEAF
V: TRBV5-1; size: .; D: .; J: TRBJ2-7; CDR3: ASSLRGTVSYEQY
V: TRBV5-1; size: .; D: .; J: TRBJ2-2; CDR3: ASSSQIGGEAGLF
V: TRBV3-1/TRBV3-2; size: .; D: TRBD1; J: TRBJ2-2; CDR3: ASSQGQTYTGELF
V: TRBV15; size: .; D: TRBD2; J: TRBJ2-5; CDR3: ATSRDRGVVETQY
V: TRBV6-4; size: .; D: TRBD2; J: TRBJ2-3; CDR3: ASSPGGGTDTQY
V: TRBV5-4; size: .; D: .; J: TRBJ1-1; CDR3: ASSLKGVRTEAF
V: TRBV28; size: .; D: TRBD1; J: TRBJ1-1; CDR3: ASSLSQGPRWGTEAF
V: TRBV15; size: .; D: TRBD1; J: TRBJ2-1; CDR3: ATSRPGTGGNEQF
V: TRBV5-5; size: once; D: .; J: TRBJ1-5; CDR3: ASSSGNRNQPQH
V: TRBV18; size: .; D: .; J: TRBJ2-3; CDR3: ASSRIDADTDTQY
V: TRBV2; size: .; D: TRBD1; J: TRBJ1-2; CDR3: ASSEGTGNYGYT
V: TRBV28; size: .; D: .; J: TRBJ2-7; CDR3: ASRQDSGRGQY